A selection of T cell receptor beta chains follows, all from one sample in a study of blood T cells in healthy people across ages. TCRdb independently ran MiXCR on the 5' RACE reads; one entry per CDR3 protein. The sample includes 380,000 or so distinct CDR3 sequences, more than 45% of them seen just once. What was sequenced was blood. The receptors here all came from a man between 60 and 75 years old in good health. The CDR3 runs from the conserved cysteine through the conserved F or W. The order of the fields is V gene, clone size, D gene, J gene, CDR3 protein, CDR3 DNA. The D gene is left open where the match is weak. Rows give clone size only sometimes, using once, few, many, or a class for an expanded clone.

v_call: TRBV20-1
clone_size: .
d_call: .
j_call: TRBJ2-3
cdr3_aa: CSAKIPDTQYF
cdr3_nt: TGCAGTGCTAAAATCCCAGATACGCAGTATTTT

v_call: TRBV3-1
clone_size: .
d_call: .
j_call: TRBJ1-2
cdr3_aa: CASSHSGRGANYGYTF
cdr3_nt: TGTGCCAGCAGCCACTCGGGGAGGGGAGCTAACTATGGCTACACCTTC

v_call: TRBV7-2
clone_size: .
d_call: TRBD1
j_call: TRBJ1-2
cdr3_aa: CASSLRRGQGYGYTF
cdr3_nt: TGTGCCAGCAGCTTAAGAAGGGGGCAGGGGTATGGCTACACCTTC

v_call: TRBV4-1
clone_size: .
d_call: .
j_call: TRBJ2-7
cdr3_aa: CASSRQDLGYEQYF
cdr3_nt: TGCGCCAGCAGCCGGCAAGATCTGGGCTACGAGCAGTACTTC

v_call: TRBV20-1
clone_size: .
d_call: .
j_call: TRBJ1-4
cdr3_aa: CSARESGLGEKLFF
cdr3_nt: TGCAGTGCTAGAGAATCAGGGTTGGGTGAAAAACTGTTTTTT

v_call: TRBV28
clone_size: .
d_call: TRBD2
j_call: TRBJ2-3
cdr3_aa: CASSLPRGRADTQYF
cdr3_nt: TGTGCCAGCAGTTTGCCCCGGGGGAGGGCAGATACGCAGTATTTT

v_call: TRBV3-1
clone_size: .
d_call: .
j_call: TRBJ2-3
cdr3_aa: CASSLLRAADTQYF
cdr3_nt: TGTGCCAGCAGCCTACTTCGGGCGGCAGATACGCAGTATTTT

v_call: TRBV28
clone_size: .
d_call: TRBD2
j_call: TRBJ2-1
cdr3_aa: CASRSSGSRGSYNEQFF
cdr3_nt: TGTGCCAGCAGGAGTAGCGGGAGCCGCGGGTCCTACAATGAGCAGTTCTTC

v_call: TRBV29-1
clone_size: few
d_call: .
j_call: TRBJ1-1
cdr3_aa: CSAQTGNSMNTEAFF
cdr3_nt: TGCAGCGCGCAAACAGGGAACTCTATGAACACTGAAGCTTTCTTT

v_call: TRBV24-1
clone_size: .
d_call: .
j_call: TRBJ2-1
cdr3_aa: CATRLPGGGRISYNEQFF
cdr3_nt: TGTGCCACCAGGCTCCCAGGGGGGGGGAGGATTTCCTACAATGAGCAGTTCTTC

v_call: TRBV21-1
clone_size: .
d_call: .
j_call: TRBJ2-7
cdr3_aa: CASSRGREGNEQYF
cdr3_nt: TGTGCCAGCAGCCGGGGGAGGGAGGGGAACGAGCAGTACTTC

v_call: TRBV12-3/TRBV12-4
clone_size: .
d_call: TRBD2
j_call: TRBJ2-7
cdr3_aa: CASRPRAGGGEQYF
cdr3_nt: TGTGCCAGCCGACCCCGAGCGGGAGGAGGGGAGCAGTACTTC

v_call: TRBV6-4
clone_size: few
d_call: TRBD1
j_call: TRBJ2-3
cdr3_aa: CASSATTGADTQYF
cdr3_nt: TGTGCCAGCAGTGCCACGACAGGGGCGGATACGCAGTATTTT

v_call: TRBV20-1
clone_size: .
d_call: .
j_call: TRBJ2-3
cdr3_aa: CSASLRRGSTDTQYF
cdr3_nt: TGCAGTGCTAGCCTCCGTCGGGGGAGCACGGATACGCAGTATTTT

v_call: TRBV30
clone_size: .
d_call: TRBD1
j_call: TRBJ2-7
cdr3_aa: CAWGQGSYEQYF
cdr3_nt: TGTGCCTGGGGACAGGGCTCCTACGAGCAGTACTTC

v_call: TRBV4-2
clone_size: once
d_call: .
j_call: TRBJ2-7
cdr3_aa: CASSQAGQSSYEQYF
cdr3_nt: TGTGCCAGCAGCCAAGCTGGGCAAAGCTCCTACGAGCAGTACTTC

v_call: TRBV5-1
clone_size: .
d_call: .
j_call: TRBJ2-5
cdr3_aa: CASSLGTVGQETQYF
cdr3_nt: TGCGCCAGCAGCTTAGGGACGGTGGGCCAAGAGACCCAGTACTTC

v_call: TRBV4-2
clone_size: .
d_call: TRBD2
j_call: TRBJ2-1
cdr3_aa: CASSQEGLAGAGETQFF
cdr3_nt: TGTGCCAGCAGCCAAGAGGGACTAGCGGGAGCCGGAGAGACCCAGTTCTTC

v_call: TRBV20-1
clone_size: few
d_call: TRBD1
j_call: TRBJ2-1
cdr3_aa: CSATGQGAYNEQFF
cdr3_nt: TGCAGTGCCACTGGACAGGGGGCCTACAATGAGCAGTTCTTC

v_call: TRBV20-1
clone_size: .
d_call: .
j_call: TRBJ2-5
cdr3_aa: CSARGVDPESQETQYF
cdr3_nt: TGCAGTGCTAGGGGGGTGGACCCGGAGTCGCAAGAGACCCAGTACTTC

v_call: TRBV7-3
clone_size: .
d_call: .
j_call: TRBJ2-5
cdr3_aa: CASSLSSSRQETQYF
cdr3_nt: TGTGCCAGCAGCTTAAGTAGTAGCAGACAAGAGACCCAGTACTTC

v_call: TRBV5-1
clone_size: .
d_call: .
j_call: TRBJ2-5
cdr3_aa: CASSLAKSQETQYF
cdr3_nt: TGCGCCAGCAGCTTGGCGAAGAGTCAAGAGACCCAGTACTTC